Reported below is one T cell receptor beta chain. This sample is drawn from a study of shared clonotypes between healthy human individuals. The method was immunoSEQ multiplex PCR; TCRdb's version includes in-frame clones alone and lacks a portion of them. The table has around 200,000 clones, about 66% seen once. CD4+ cells yielded CD45RA+ naive and CD45RA-negative memory subsets. This CDR3 has 13 amino acids. V was pared by 1 base and J by 0 bases, with 5 bases between. Germline values: CDR1 SQVTM, CDR2 ANQGSEA. The chain is built from TRBV29-1 and TRBJ2-3; D uncertain. Sample: memory CD4+ T cells sorted from blood. Noted subset: CD45RA-negative fraction. The sequence derives from a man aged 30 to 39 in good health. The CDR3 loop reads CSVEVVSTDTQYF. CDR3 DNA sequence: TGCAGCGTTGAAGTAGTGAGCACAGATACGCAGTATTTT.